The sequence of this T cell receptor (beta chain) was determined in a study of blood T cell repertoires in COVID-19. The overall study: Acute and convalescent COVID-19 specimens originated in the United States, Italy and Spain. Sources were T cells, B-cell-depleted T cells, or PBMCs; the material itself was cDNA or gDNA.

Seattle cases were enrolled at active infection and followed longitudinally. How the authors handled the data: Amplification of reference gene primers was used by the study to estimate nucleated cell counts. The assay was immunoSEQ multiplex PCR, and TCRdb's table has in-frame clones only and misses some. That table is the source of V, J and clone size, and D and trimming were worked out from the DNA. The data show roughly 410,000 clones, about 89% seen once. This clonotype was obtained from a woman in her thirties or forties with COVID-19, enrolled during active disease. The sample taken for sequencing was peripheral blood.

The CDR3 here is CAWSVGGTGPGYTF. For the CDR3, the DNA is TGTGCCTGGAGCGTGGGGGGGACAGGTCCTGGCTACACCTTC. The chain combines TRBV30 with TRBJ1-2, with 8 bases lining up with TRBD1. The CDR3 has 14 amino acids. Looked up from germline, CDR1 is GTSNPN and CDR2 is SVGIG (reference sequence). The V and J ends lost 3 bases and 7 bases, in that order; junction bases with no gene match: 10.